Following are 13 T cell receptor beta chains from one sample sequenced in a study of T cell repertoires in cytomegalovirus infection. No antigen has been identified for these receptors. A single record per CDR3 protein comes from TCRdb applying MiXCR to the reads. The profile shows hundreds of thousands of distinct CDR3 sequences, around 32% of them singletons. The starting material was cultured CD8+ T cells from PBMCs, obtained from culture after CMV antigen stimulation. Source of these receptors: a human donor in good health (CMV status not recorded). Some clones in this sample may be carry-over from other donors' samples.

The chain combines TRBV19 with TRBJ1-2, with TRBD1 identical over 7 bases. The CDR3 length is 14 residues. V gave up 1 base and J gave up 8 bases; unmatched junction bases: 7. Germline CDR1 reads LNHDA; CDR2 reads SQIVND (reference sequence). The CDR3 DNA follows: TGTGCCAGTAGTATAGGGACAGGACTCGCCGGCTACACCTTC. Amino acid sequence: CASSIGTGLAGYTF.

This clonotype has only a few counts. The chain combines TRBV12-5 with TRBJ2-7; TRBD1 matches 7 bases. CDR1 is LGHNT, CDR2 FRNRAP, per germline. V lost 6 bases and J lost 3; bases outside the gene matches: 8. The CDR3 is made up of 14 amino acids. This CDR3 reads CASGVKTGNYEQYF. The CDR3, as DNA: TGTGCTAGTGGGGTGAAGACAGGGAACTACGAGCAGTACTTC.

There are a few counts of this clonotype. V is TRBV28 and J is TRBJ1-2; tentatively, D is TRBD1 (5 bases). Germline V gene sequence: CDR1 MDHEN, CDR2 SYDVKM. V gave up 4 bases and J gave up 3 bases, with 21 bases separating them. The CDR3 is 17 residues long. The CDR3 here is CASSSHGEGSNYYGYTF. Here the CDR3 DNA reads TGTGCCAGCAGTTCCCATGGAGAGGGGAGCAACTACTATGGCTACACCTTC.

Only a few counts were recorded for this clonotype. The rearrangement links TRBV6-5 to TRBJ2-1; 12 bases align to TRBD1. The trim removed 0 bases at V and 12 bases at J, leaving 9 bases unmatched. The CDR3 totals 16 residues. Germline loops: CDR1 MNHEY, CDR2 SVGAGI. The DNA of the CDR3 is TGTGCCAGCAGTTACTCTCCGGGACAGGGGGCGCAGGGGCAGTTCTTC. Its protein is CASSYSPGQGAQGQFF.

This clonotype has ten or more counts. This chain connects TRBV7-2 to TRBJ2-3; 12 nucleotides match TRBD2. Germline loops: CDR1 SGHTA, CDR2 FQGNSA. The junction had 6 bases not matched to a gene; V was cut back by 0 bases and J by 5 bases. The length of the CDR3 is 17 residues. The CDR3 region has the DNA TGTGCCAGCAGCTTAGCGCTGGGACTAGCGGGTTTAGATACGCAGTATTTT. Encoded protein: CASSLALGLAGLDTQYF.

This clonotype occurred once. The CDR3 sequence: CASSDSDRLFNTGELFF. CDR3 nucleotides: TGTGCCAGCAGTGACTCGGACAGATTATTCAACACCGGGGAGCTGTTTTTT. The chain combines TRBV2 with TRBJ2-2, with D possibly matching TRBD1 (6 bases). CDR1 SNHLY and CDR2 FYNNEI come from the germline V gene. Trimming left V 3 bases short and J 2 bases short, with 16 bases between. The CDR3 has 17 amino acids.

This clonotype appeared many times. This rearrangement joins TRBV6-5 to TRBJ2-3; D remains unclear. This CDR3 has 13 amino acids. Germline CDR1 MNHEY, CDR2 SVGAGI. Trimming stripped 0 bases from V and 2 bases from J, with 3 bases between. The CDR3 region is CASSYSVTDTQYF. The CDR3 DNA reads as TGTGCCAGCAGTTACTCTGTCACAGATACGCAGTATTTT.

This clonotype has only a few counts. The genes are TRBV11-2 and TRBJ2-1; 11 bases line up with TRBD2. Trimming took 0 bases from V and 7 from J; bases not matched to a gene: 8. Germline V lookup: CDR1 SGHAT, CDR2 FQNNGV. This CDR3 contains 17 residues. Written as DNA, the CDR3 is TGTGCCAGCAGCTTAGATGGGTTACTAGCGGGGGAGAATGAGCAGTTCTTC. Amino acid sequence: CASSLDGLLAGENEQFF.

This clonotype showed up just a few times. J is TRBJ2-1 and V is TRBV12-5; 8 positions agree with TRBD1. V dropped 9 bases and J dropped 0; count of bases not matched to a gene: 19. From germline, CDR1 is LGHNT and CDR2 FRNRAP. The length of the CDR3 is 19 residues. The CDR3 spells CASPPPRQGAPGSYNEQFF. Written as DNA, the CDR3 is TGTGCTAGCCCCCCACCGCGGCAGGGGGCTCCGGGCTCCTACAATGAGCAGTTCTTC.

The rearrangement joins TRBV28 to TRBJ1-6; TRBD1 is a possible D gene (6 bases). V was cut by 9 bases and J by 5 bases, with 14 bases left in between. Germline V gene sequence: CDR1 MDHEN, CDR2 SYDVKM. The CDR3 length is 14 residues. The CDR3 is CASDKGEHNSPLHF. The CDR3 coding sequence is TGTGCCAGTGATAAGGGGGAACATAATTCACCCCTCCACTTT.

The chain is built from TRBV6-1 and TRBJ2-7; a weak D match, TRBD2 (5 bases). Germline-derived CDR1 and CDR2 are MNHNS and SASEGT. The CDR3 runs to 15 residues. V shed 5 bases and J shed 6 bases, with 20 bases lying between them. The CDR3 nucleotides are TGTGCCAGCAGTAGCGAGGGATCCTACAGCGGCGAGCAGTACGTC. It yields the protein CASSSEGSYSGEQYV.

In its sample, this clonotype was seen a few times. This sequence joins TRBV11-1 and TRBJ1-3; 7 nucleotides line up with TRBD1. Trimming removed 5 bases from V and 4 bases from J; junction bases left unmatched: 5. The CDR3 consists of 14 residues. CDR1 SGHAT and CDR2 FQDESV come from the germline V gene (reference sequence). The CDR3 spells CASSATGSGNTIYF. CDR3 DNA sequence: TGTGCCAGCAGCGCGACAGGGAGCGGAAACACCATATATTTT.

This clonotype has a single count. The junction differs from germline at one of its ends, possibly a read error. The chain carries TRBV20-1 and TRBJ2-1; 7 bases are shared with TRBD2. The V gene's germline CDR1 is DFQATT and CDR2 SNEGSKA (reference sequence). This CDR3 has 13 residues. CDR3 residues: CSATSRDYNERFF. DNA for the CDR3: TGCAGTGCTACATCCAGGGACTACAATGAGCGGTTCTTC.